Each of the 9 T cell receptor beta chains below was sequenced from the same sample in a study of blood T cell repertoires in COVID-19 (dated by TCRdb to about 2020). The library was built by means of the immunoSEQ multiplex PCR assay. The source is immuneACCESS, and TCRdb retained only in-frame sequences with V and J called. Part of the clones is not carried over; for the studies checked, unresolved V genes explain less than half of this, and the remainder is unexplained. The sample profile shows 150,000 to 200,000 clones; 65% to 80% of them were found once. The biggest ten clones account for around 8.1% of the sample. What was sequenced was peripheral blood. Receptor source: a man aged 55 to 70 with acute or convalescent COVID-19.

The CDR3 DNA reads as TGTGCCAGCAGTTACAACGAGGGACTCCGTGGCTACACCTTC. Protein product: CASSYNEGLRGYTF. This chain connects TRBV6-2 or TRBV6-3 to TRBJ1-2, with a tentative D call TRBD1 (5 bases). V lost 2 bases and J lost 7, with 14 bases in between. The CDR3 length is 14 residues. Germline lookup yields CDR1 MNHEY and CDR2 SVGEGT.

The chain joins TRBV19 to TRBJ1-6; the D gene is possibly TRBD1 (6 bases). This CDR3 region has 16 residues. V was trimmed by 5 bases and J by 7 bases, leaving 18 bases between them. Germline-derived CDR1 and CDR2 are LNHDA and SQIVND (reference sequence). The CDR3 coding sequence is TGTGCCAGTAGTTTGGGGGCCTCCTTAGACAATTCACCCCTCCACTTT. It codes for CASSLGASLDNSPLHF.

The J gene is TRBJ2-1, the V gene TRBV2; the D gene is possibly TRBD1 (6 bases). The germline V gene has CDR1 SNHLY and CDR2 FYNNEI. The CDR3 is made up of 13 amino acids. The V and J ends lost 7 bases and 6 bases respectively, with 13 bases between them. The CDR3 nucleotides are TGTGCCAGCACCTTACAGGGTGGCAATGAGCAGTTCTTC. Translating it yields CASTLQGGNEQFF. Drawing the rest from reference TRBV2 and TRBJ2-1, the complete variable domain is EPEVTQTPSHQVTQMGQEVILRCVPISNHLYFYWYRQILGQKVEFLVSFYNNEISEKSEIFDDQFSVERPDGSNFTLKIRSTKLEDSAMYFCASTLQGGNEQFFGPGTRLTVL.

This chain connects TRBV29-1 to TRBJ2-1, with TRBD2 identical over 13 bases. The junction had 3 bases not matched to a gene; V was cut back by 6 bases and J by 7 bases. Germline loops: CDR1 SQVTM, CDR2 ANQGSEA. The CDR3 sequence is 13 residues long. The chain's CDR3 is CSVGTSGVNEQFF. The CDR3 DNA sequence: TGCAGCGTCGGGACTAGCGGGGTAAATGAGCAGTTCTTC.

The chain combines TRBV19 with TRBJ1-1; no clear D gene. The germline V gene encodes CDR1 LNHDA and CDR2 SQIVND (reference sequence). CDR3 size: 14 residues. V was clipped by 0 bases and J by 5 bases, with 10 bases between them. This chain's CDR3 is CASSIDPGRTEAFF. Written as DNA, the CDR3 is TGTGCCAGTAGTATAGATCCGGGAAGGACTGAAGCTTTCTTT.

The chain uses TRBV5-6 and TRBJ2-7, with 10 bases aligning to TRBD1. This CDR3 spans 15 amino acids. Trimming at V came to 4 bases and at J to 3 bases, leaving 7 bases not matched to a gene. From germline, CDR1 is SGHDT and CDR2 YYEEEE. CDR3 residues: CASSLLGTGDYEQYF. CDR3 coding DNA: TGTGCCAGCAGCCTCTTGGGGACAGGGGACTACGAGCAGTACTTC.

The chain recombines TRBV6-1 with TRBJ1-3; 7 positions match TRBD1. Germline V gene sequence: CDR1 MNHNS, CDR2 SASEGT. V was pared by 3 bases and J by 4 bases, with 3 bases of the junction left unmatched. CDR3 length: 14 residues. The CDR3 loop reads CASSDRTGGNTIYF. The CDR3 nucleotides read TGTGCCAGCAGTGACAGGACAGGAGGAAACACCATATATTTT.

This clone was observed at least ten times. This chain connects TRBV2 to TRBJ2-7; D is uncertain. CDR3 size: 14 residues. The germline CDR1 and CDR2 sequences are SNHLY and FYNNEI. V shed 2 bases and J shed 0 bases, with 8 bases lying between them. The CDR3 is CASSEWWSSYEQYF. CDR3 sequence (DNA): TGTGCCAGCAGTGAATGGTGGAGCTCCTACGAGCAGTACTTC.

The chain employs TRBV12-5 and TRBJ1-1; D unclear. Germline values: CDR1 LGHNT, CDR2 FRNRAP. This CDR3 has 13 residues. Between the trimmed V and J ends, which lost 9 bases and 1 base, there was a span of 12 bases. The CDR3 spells CASENRENTEAFF. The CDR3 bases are TGTGCTAGCGAGAACCGGGAGAACACTGAAGCTTTCTTT.